These 9 T cell receptor beta chains were sequenced from one sample in a study of shared T cell receptors in the human thymus (dated by TCRdb to the early 2020s). To prepare the library, the immunoSEQ multiplex PCR assay was applied. As stored in TCRdb, this immuneACCESS dataset retains in-frame rearrangements with V and J assigned. A fraction of the clones does not appear; measured against another copy, unresolved V genes explain less than half of the discrepancy, and the remainder lacks a known reason. This sample gives 600,000 to 900,000 clones in total; 75% to 90% of them show up just once. About 0.0098% of the sample is in the top ten clones. These data also featured in a second study, about human thymus T cells.

Sequencing was done on a sample of thymocytes. Receptors were obtained from a girl less than two years old with a congenital heart defect. Donor details come from another sample of the same person, matched by shared clones.

This rearrangement joins TRBV9 to TRBJ2-5; maybe TRBD1 (6 bases). Germline CDR1 SGDLS, CDR2 YYNGEE. CDR3 size: 14 residues. V lost 4 bases and J lost 5, with 15 bases in between. The DNA of the CDR3 is TGTGCCAGCAGCCAAACAGGGATATTGGAGACCCAGTACTTC. This gives the protein CASSQTGILETQYF.

The gene calls are TRBV6-6 and TRBJ1-2; 7 bases match TRBD1. Germline V gene sequence: CDR1 MNHNY, CDR2 SVGAGI (reference sequence). After removal of 6 bases from V and 4 bases from J, the junction contained 5 bases not matched to a gene. This CDR3 spans 13 amino acids. The CDR3 coding sequence is TGTGCCAGCAGACAGGGGATCCTCTATGGCTACACCTTC. This codes for CASRQGILYGYTF.

This sequence joins TRBV6-5 and TRBJ1-2; D uncertain. Germline CDR1 is MNHEY and CDR2 is SVGAGI. V shed 2 bases and J shed 7 bases, with 8 bases lying between them. The CDR3 has 12 residues. The CDR3 protein is CASSYGYGGYTF. Here the CDR3 DNA reads TGTGCCAGCAGTTACGGTTACGGTGGCTACACCTTC.

V is TRBV5-4 and J is TRBJ1-1; TRBD1 might be the D (6 bases). Germline CDR1 SGHNT, CDR2 YYREEE (reference sequence). The CDR3 has 14 residues. V was cut by 5 bases and J by 2 bases, with 13 bases left in between. The CDR3 sequence: CASRMDSRNTEAFF. The CDR3 region has the DNA TGTGCCAGCAGGATGGACAGCAGAAACACTGAAGCTTTCTTT.

The J gene is TRBJ1-1, the V gene TRBV11-2; D is uncertain. Germline V lookup: CDR1 SGHAT, CDR2 FQNNGV. Trimming removed 0 bases from V and 4 bases from J, with 9 bases in between. The CDR3 covers 14 residues. The CDR3 is CASSLDKGVTEAFF. DNA of the CDR3: TGTGCCAGCAGCTTAGACAAGGGAGTCACTGAAGCTTTCTTT. The full variable domain, rest sourced from reference TRBV11-2 and TRBJ1-1, is EAGVAQSPRYKIIEKRQSVAFWCNPISGHATLYWYQQILGQGPKLLIQFQNNGVVDDSQLPKDRFSAERLKGVDSTLKIQPAKLEDSAVYLCASSLDKGVTEAFFGQGTRLTVV.

The V gene is TRBV28, the J gene TRBJ1-6, with 8 positions matching TRBD1. Germline-derived CDR1 and CDR2 are MDHEN and SYDVKM. The length of the CDR3 is 16 residues. The V gene end was trimmed by 9 bases and the J gene end by 7 bases; junction bases not matched to a gene: 14. The DNA of the CDR3 is TGTGCCAGTCGATCGTCCCAGGGGGCAGGGAATTCACCCCTCCACTTT. Translated: CASRSSQGAGNSPLHF.

This rearrangement joins TRBV18 to TRBJ1-2, with 7 bases lining up with TRBD1. The germline gives CDR1 KGHSH, CDR2 LQKENI. Unmatched junction bases numbered 9, after V lost 4 bases and J lost 1 base. CDR3 size: 16 residues. Written as DNA, the CDR3 is TGTGCCAGCTCACAGGGGGCGAAGAGGGGTAACTATGGCTACACCTTC. It translates to CASSQGAKRGNYGYTF.

This rearrangement joins TRBV4-3 to TRBJ2-3; TRBD2 matches 8 bases. V gave up 4 bases and J gave up 4 bases; unmatched junction bases: 16. The CDR3 is 18 amino acids. Germline CDR1 LGHNA, CDR2 YSLEER. The CDR3 loop reads CASSPVIFAGGMADTQYF. Here the CDR3 DNA reads TGCGCCAGCAGCCCGGTAATTTTCGCGGGGGGAATGGCAGATACGCAGTATTTT.

Note on this clone: One junction end disagrees with the germline gene, perhaps due to a read error. This rearrangement joins TRBV7-7 to TRBJ2-7, with TRBD1 identical over 9 bases. Germline-derived CDR1 and CDR2 are SSHAT and FNYEAQ (reference sequence). The CDR3 loop spans 21 amino acids. CDR3 protein: CASSLSVRGFMKGQGFHEQYF. Here the CDR3 DNA reads TGTGCTAGCAGCTTATCCGTACGGGGATTTATGAAGGGACAGGGTTTCCACGAGCAGTACTTC.